A selection of T cell receptor beta chains follows, all from one sample in a study of cytomegalovirus exposure and HLA in healthy donors. Assay used: immunoSEQ multiplex PCR; TCRdb lists only in-frame clones, some missing. The sample consists of over 100,000 clones, approximately 80% of them appearing once. Sequencing was done on a sample of PBMCs. These receptors all stem from a woman between 18 and 29 years old in good health and CMV-seropositive. CDR3s include the opening cysteine and the closing phenylalanine or tryptophan. A D gene is named only where the DNA matches it firmly. Some rows have no size entry. The others give once, few or many, or a class for an expanded clone.

TRBV9	.	TRBJ2-2	.	CASSAALLLTSTGELFF	TGTGCCAGCAGCGCAGCACTCCTTTTGACATCCACCGGGGAGCTGTTTTTT
TRBV7-6	TRBD1	TRBJ2-7	.	CASSLGGTGYEQYF	TGTGCCAGCAGCTTAGGTGGGACAGGCTACGAGCAGTACTTC
TRBV5-4	.	TRBJ1-4	.	CASSLVYQKLFF	TGTGCCAGCAGCTTGGTTTATCAAAAACTGTTTTTT
TRBV16	.	TRBJ1-5	.	CASSQSGGNQPQHF	TGTGCCAGCAGCCAATCGGGGGGAAATCAGCCCCAGCATTTT
TRBV15	TRBD1	TRBJ2-2	.	CATRPRGMNTGELFF	TGTGCCACCAGGCCCAGGGGGATGAACACCGGGGAGCTGTTTTTT
TRBV18	.	TRBJ2-5	.	CASSLGSQETQYF	TGTGCCAGCTCACTGGGCAGCCAAGAGACCCAGTACTTC
TRBV13	TRBD1	TRBJ2-7	.	CASLLRTGPYEQYF	TGTGCCAGCCTCCTCCGGACAGGGCCCTACGAGCAGTACTTC
TRBV11-2	.	TRBJ2-3	.	CASSLDQRGATDTQYF	TGTGCCAGCAGCTTAGATCAACGGGGGGCGACAGATACGCAGTATTTT
TRBV5-1	TRBD1	TRBJ1-1	.	CASSHRGTTEAFF	TGCGCCAGCAGCCACAGGGGGACCACTGAAGCTTTCTTT
TRBV6-5	TRBD1	TRBJ1-5	.	CASSDSTGLGQPQHF	TGTGCCAGCAGTGACTCGACAGGGTTAGGGCAGCCCCAGCATTTT
TRBV7-9	.	TRBJ1-1	.	CASSLEGREAFF	TGTGCCAGCAGCTTAGAGGGGCGGGAAGCTTTCTTT
TRBV5-8	TRBD1	TRBJ1-1	.	CASSQWDSLGTEAFF	TGTGCCAGCAGCCAATGGGACAGTCTAGGCACTGAAGCTTTCTTT
TRBV6-1	TRBD1	TRBJ1-4	.	CASSRGQGNEKLFF	TGTGCCAGCAGCCGGGGACAGGGGAATGAAAAACTGTTTTTT
TRBV7-8	.	TRBJ1-2	once	CASSSEGANYGYTF	TGTGCCAGCAGCTCCGAGGGTGCAAACTATGGCTACACCTTC
TRBV4-1	.	TRBJ1-2	once	CASSQDRTTSNYGYTF	TGCGCCAGCAGCCAAGACAGAACAACCTCTAACTATGGCTACACCTTC
TRBV16	.	TRBJ2-1	.	CASSQSPTREQFF	TGTGCCAGCAGCCAATCTCCAACGAGAGAGCAGTTCTTC
TRBV7-6	.	TRBJ1-5	once	CASSLNGGNQPQHF	TGTGCCAGCAGCTTAAACGGGGGAAATCAGCCCCAGCATTTT
TRBV2	TRBD2	TRBJ2-1	.	CASGALAGGTNEQFF	TGTGCCAGCGGGGCACTAGCGGGGGGGACCAATGAGCAGTTCTTC
TRBV2	TRBD1	TRBJ2-3	.	CASSQGQLTDTQYF	TGTGCCAGCAGTCAGGGACAGCTCACAGATACGCAGTATTTT
TRBV6-1	TRBD1	TRBJ2-5	.	CASRSPGQGKETQYF	TGTGCCAGCAGATCCCCGGGACAGGGGAAAGAGACCCAGTACTTC
TRBV6-6	TRBD2	TRBJ2-7	.	CASRGGGMYEQYF	TGTGCCAGCAGAGGCGGGGGGATGTACGAGCAGTACTTC
TRBV6-1	TRBD1	TRBJ2-3	few	CASIPGPTGADTQYF	TGTGCCAGCATCCCCGGTCCCACAGGGGCAGATACGCAGTATTTT
TRBV30	TRBD1	TRBJ2-2	.	CAWSGQGTGELFF	TGTGCCTGGAGTGGACAGGGCACCGGGGAGCTGTTTTTT
TRBV30	TRBD1	TRBJ2-5	.	CAWGTDGETQYF	TGTGCCTGGGGGACAGACGGAGAGACCCAGTACTTC
TRBV5-1	TRBD1	TRBJ1-4	.	CASSLAGQGGEKLFF	TGCGCCAGCAGCTTGGCCGGACAGGGAGGTGAAAAACTGTTTTTT
TRBV5-4	.	TRBJ1-1	few	CASSLLGDTEAFF	TGTGCCAGCAGCTTGTTGGGAGACACTGAAGCTTTCTTT
TRBV2	TRBD2	TRBJ2-7	.	CASSEVGEGSYEQYF	TGTGCCAGCAGTGAAGTGGGGGAGGGATCCTACGAGCAGTACTTC
TRBV6-1	TRBD1	TRBJ2-1	few	CASSNTPGGFF	TGTGCCAGCAGTAACACTCCAGGGGGATTCTTC